The 23 T cell receptor beta chains in this list originate from one sample, sequenced in a study of shared clonotypes between healthy human individuals. Data came from immunoSEQ multiplex PCR; TCRdb stores just in-frame clones and leaves some out. The profile shows 470,000 or so clones, around 73% of them singletons. The source material was PBMCs. The receptors here all came from a woman aged 40 to 50 in good health. Some clones in this sample may be carry-over from other donors' samples.

This sequence joins TRBV7-8 and TRBJ2-7, with 9 bases matching TRBD2. The V and J ends lost 1 base and 2 bases, in that order; junction bases with no gene match: 3. Germline V lookup: CDR1 SGHVS, CDR2 FQNEAQ. The CDR3 has 15 residues. CDR3 sequence reads: CASSLETSGPYEQYF. The CDR3 coding sequence is TGTGCCAGCAGCTTAGAGACTAGCGGTCCCTACGAGCAGTACTTC.

The chain uses TRBV5-8 and TRBJ2-3, with TRBD2 matching over 14 bases. The ends lost 4 bases at V and 8 bases at J; junction bases unmatched: 12. Germline values: CDR1 SGHTS, CDR2 YDEGEE. This CDR3 has 17 residues. The DNA for the CDR3 is TGTGCCAGCAGCGGGACAGGGACTAGCGGGAGTCGTGGTACGCAGTATTTT. Residues: CASSGTGTSGSRGTQYF.

J is TRBJ1-5 and V is TRBV6-5, with TRBD1 matching 8 bases. J gave up 5 bases and V 8 bases, and 5 bases lay outside the gene matches. Germline assignment: CDR1 MNHEY and CDR2 SVGAGI. This CDR3 spans 13 amino acids. The CDR3, as DNA: TGTGCCAGCTCCGGACAGGGCCATCAGCCCCAGCATTTT. Its translation: CASSGQGHQPQHF.

This chain uses TRBV7-6 with TRBJ2-1; the match to TRBD2 covers 7 bases. V lost 1 base and J lost 4; bases outside the gene matches: 7. CDR3 length: 16 residues. Germline-derived CDR1 and CDR2 are SGHVS and FNYEAQ. CDR3 sequence: CASSLVRSGAYNEQFF. In DNA form, the CDR3 reads TGTGCCAGCAGCTTAGTTCGCAGCGGGGCTTACAATGAGCAGTTCTTC.

J is TRBJ1-1 and V is TRBV2; no clear D. Germline V gene lookup returns CDR1 SNHLY and CDR2 FYNNEI. V was clipped by 10 bases and J by 4 bases, with 19 bases between them. This CDR3 comprises 14 residues. The CDR3 here is CATNGLEAGTEAFF. DNA of the CDR3: TGTGCCACCAACGGCCTAGAGGCAGGCACTGAAGCTTTCTTT. The full variable domain, with the rest looked up from reference TRBV2 and TRBJ1-1, is EPEVTQTPSHQVTQMGQEVILRCVPISNHLYFYWYRQILGQKVEFLVSFYNNEISEKSEIFDDQFSVERPDGSNFTLKIRSTKLEDSAMYFCATNGLEAGTEAFFGQGTRLTVV.

CDR3 sequence (DNA): TGCGCCAGCAAGCTAGCGGGAGGGGAGACCCAGTACTTC. Translation gives CASKLAGGETQYF. The chain couples TRBV5-1 to TRBJ2-5; 12 bases are a match to TRBD2. The CDR3 has 13 amino acids. The germline V gene encodes CDR1 SGHRS and CDR2 YFSETQ. Trimming took 6 bases from V and 5 from J; bases not matched to a gene: 2.

The V and J genes are TRBV28 and TRBJ2-2; weak D call: TRBD1 (6 bases). Germline assignment: CDR1 MDHEN and CDR2 SYDVKM. V was trimmed by 0 bases and J by 5 bases, leaving 10 bases between them. The CDR3 covers 15 residues. DNA of the CDR3: TGTGCCAGCAGTTTATGGGGGGCTGAAACCGGGGAGCTGTTTTTT. Amino acids: CASSLWGAETGELFF.

The chain couples TRBV7-9 to TRBJ1-5; tentatively, D is TRBD1 (6 bases). Trimming took off 5 bases at V and 2 bases at J, with 22 bases between the two ends. The V gene's germline CDR1 is SEHNR and CDR2 FQNEAQ (reference sequence). The CDR3 is made up of 18 amino acids. Written as DNA, the CDR3 is TGTGCCAGCAGCCCCAATCCTATCAGGGGTGGGGGCAATCAGCCCCAGCATTTT. Its protein is CASSPNPIRGGGNQPQHF. The complete variable domain, with remaining parts taken from reference TRBV7-9 and TRBJ1-5, reads DTGVSQNPRHKITKRGQNVTFRCDPISEHNRLYWYRQTLGQGPEFLTYFQNEAQLEKSRLLSDRFSAERPKGSFSTLEIQRTEQGDSAMYLCASSPNPIRGGGNQPQHFGDGTRLSIL.

As regards this clone: A much larger clone lies one base from this, so it may be a read error. The chain couples TRBV7-3 to TRBJ2-2, with no clear D. Trimming shortened V by 2 bases and J by 0 bases, and 1 base separated the two germline ends. CDR1 and CDR2 (germline): SGHTA, FQGTGA. This CDR3 has 13 amino acids. CDR3 sequence (DNA): TGTGCCAGCAGCTTACCGAACACCGGGGAGCTGTTTTTT. Translated: CASSLPNTGELFF. Filled out from reference TRBV7-3 and TRBJ2-2, the complete variable domain reads GAGVSQTPSNKVTEKGKYVELRCDPISGHTALYWYRQSLGQGPEFLIYFQGTGAADDSGLPNDRFFAVRPEGSVSTLKIQRTERGDSAVYLCASSLPNTGELFFGEGSRLTVL.

The gene calls are TRBV28 and TRBJ2-7; 7 bases fit TRBD2. The CDR3 spans 15 residues. Germline V gene sequence: CDR1 MDHEN, CDR2 SYDVKM. V trimming: 3 bases; J trimming: 2 bases; junction bases outside the gene matches: 7. The chain's CDR3 is CASSLGRGDPYEQYF. The CDR3 DNA sequence: TGTGCCAGCAGTTTGGGGAGGGGAGACCCCTACGAGCAGTACTTC.

The chain has TRBV5-4 and TRBJ2-1; 10 positions agree with TRBD2. V gave up 0 bases and J gave up 4 bases; unmatched junction bases: 1. The length of the CDR3 is 15 residues. Germline V gene sequence: CDR1 SGHNT, CDR2 YYREEE (reference sequence). The CDR3 protein is CASSLGSGRYNEQFF. The CDR3 DNA reads as TGTGCCAGCAGCTTGGGTAGCGGGAGGTACAATGAGCAGTTCTTC.

The chain recombines TRBV7-2 with TRBJ2-1; no clear D gene. CDR3 length equals 15 residues. Trimming took off 2 bases at V and 7 bases at J, with 15 bases between the two ends. Per the germline V gene, CDR1 is SGHTA and CDR2 is FQGNSA. Written as DNA, the CDR3 is TGTGCCAGCAGCTTAACCTACCCTCCTATGAATGAGCAGTTCTTC. Its translation: CASSLTYPPMNEQFF.

The V and J genes are TRBV28 and TRBJ2-4; D might be TRBD1 (6 bases). There are 17 residues in the CDR3. Trimming shortened V by 4 bases and J by 0 bases, and 16 bases separated the two germline ends. Germline V gene sequence: CDR1 MDHEN, CDR2 SYDVKM. For the CDR3, the DNA is TGTGCCAGCAGTTCCCTCGGGACATACCTAGCCAAAAACATTCAGTACTTC. Its protein is CASSSLGTYLAKNIQYF.

A word on this clone: A much bigger clone sits one base away, suggesting this may be a read error. The sample holds other DNA sequences that translate to the same CDR3. The chain combines TRBV7-9 with TRBJ2-2; D remains unclear. CDR1 and CDR2 (germline): SEHNR, FQNEAQ (reference sequence). V was shortened by 5 bases and J by 2 bases, with 3 bases between the two germline ends. CDR3 length: 12 amino acids. Written as DNA, the CDR3 is TGTGCCAGCAGCGTTAACACCGGGGAGCTGTTTTTT. This sequence encodes CASSVNTGELFF. Supplemented by reference TRBV7-9 and TRBJ2-2, the full variable domain reads DTGVSQNPRHKITKRGQNVTFRCDPISEHNRLYWYRQTLGQGPEFLTYFQNEAQLEKSRLLSDRFSAERPKGSFSTLEIQRTEQGDSAMYLCASSVNTGELFFGEGSRLTVL.

This CDR3 is CAWGRQGVVFNSPLHF. In nucleotides, the CDR3 is TGTGCCTGGGGCCGACAGGGGGTAGTGTTTAATTCACCCCTCCACTTT. This sequence joins TRBV30 and TRBJ1-6, with 9 bases fitting TRBD1. CDR3 length: 16 residues. With 5 bases clipped from V and 6 bases from J, the junction kept 11 bases outside the gene matches. CDR1 is GTSNPN and CDR2 is SVGIG in the germline V gene (reference sequence).

This clone has just a few counts. This rearrangement joins TRBV5-3 to TRBJ2-7; D call uncertain. TRBV5-3 is assigned to the ORF class and has an uncertain function. CDR3 size: 11 residues. Trimming cost V 3 bases and J 6 bases, with 7 bases left between them. The CDR3 protein is CARSSHSEQYF. The CDR3 coding sequence is TGTGCCAGAAGCTCCCATAGCGAGCAGTACTTC.

The V gene is TRBV5-1, the J gene TRBJ2-1; D possibly uses TRBD1 or TRBD2 (5 bases each). The CDR3 runs 11 residues. V was cut by 0 bases and J by 14 bases, with 9 bases left in between. Looked up from germline, CDR1 is SGHRS and CDR2 is YFSETQ. CDR3 protein: CASSLGGNEFF. The CDR3 nucleotides are TGCGCCAGCAGCTTGGGGGGGAATGAGTTCTTC.

The V call is TRBV19, the J call TRBJ1-1; D is possibly TRBD1 (6 bases). There are 15 residues in the CDR3. Germline V gene data show CDR1 as LNHDA and CDR2 as SQIVND (reference sequence). V lost 4 bases, J lost 1 base, and 13 bases lay in between. The CDR3 DNA sequence: TGTGCCAGTAGTAAACAGGGAGGTTGGAACACTGAAGCTTTCTTT. This encodes CASSKQGGWNTEAFF.

This clone was recorded a few times. The V and J genes are TRBV6-5 and TRBJ2-5, with D possibly matching TRBD1 (6 bases). CDR3 length equals 15 residues. Germline V gene lookup returns CDR1 MNHEY and CDR2 SVGAGI. V lost 1 base, J lost 4 bases, and 13 bases lay in between. The CDR3 sequence: CASSYFGAGVETQYF. The CDR3 DNA is TGTGCCAGCAGTTACTTCGGGGCAGGGGTAGAGACCCAGTACTTC.

The chain uses TRBV9 and TRBJ2-3; a weak D match, TRBD2 (5 bases). This CDR3 region has 15 residues. Germline CDR1 reads SGDLS; CDR2 reads YYNGEE. The V and J ends lost 3 bases and 0 bases respectively, with 11 bases between them. The CDR3 DNA sequence: TGTGCCAGCAGCGCCCAGCGGACTAGCACAGATACGCAGTATTTT. It yields the protein CASSAQRTSTDTQYF. Full variable domain (missing parts from reference TRBV9 and TRBJ2-3): DSGVTQTPKHLITATGQRVTLRCSPRSGDLSVYWYQQSLDQGLQFLIQYYNGEERAKGNILERFSAQQFPDLHSELNLSSLELGDSALYFCASSAQRTSTDTQYFGPGTRLTVL.

V gene TRBV30 combines with J gene TRBJ2-3; D might be TRBD2 (6 bases). This CDR3 is built from 16 residues. V dropped 0 bases and J dropped 6 bases, with 19 bases sitting between them. Germline-derived CDR1 and CDR2 are GTSNPN and SVGIG (reference sequence). The CDR3 nucleotides are TGTGCCTGGAGTGTAGGCCGCGGCGGGGCACGGGATACGCAGTATTTT. Translation gives CAWSVGRGGARDTQYF.

The chain recombines TRBV18 with TRBJ2-3; 9 nucleotides align to TRBD1. Trimming cost V 1 base and J 1 base; bases outside gene matches: 0. CDR3 length equals 15 residues. CDR1 and CDR2 (germline): KGHSH, LQKENI. CDR3 region: CASSPRTGGTDTQYF. CDR3 bases: TGTGCCAGCTCACCACGGACAGGGGGCACAGATACGCAGTATTTT.

This sequence joins TRBV29-1 and TRBJ2-6; D gene uncertain. Trimming left V 6 bases short and J 1 base short, with 4 bases between. Germline V CDR1 and CDR2: SQVTM, ANQGSEA. The CDR3 spans 12 residues. The CDR3 DNA sequence: TGCAGCGTCTCATCTGGGGCCAACGTCCTGACTTTC. Residues: CSVSSGANVLTF.